Listed below are T cell receptor beta chains from one sample, sequenced in a study of blood T cells in healthy people across ages. TCRdb reprocessed the 5' RACE reads via MiXCR and lists one record per CDR3 protein. The profile covers fewer than 2 million distinct CDR3 sequences, with about 39% appearing a single time and roughly 24% taken by the ten largest. The material sequenced was blood. These receptors originate from a human donor in good health. Both conserved end residues are part of each CDR3. The D gene is left open where the match is weak. For some rows the clone size is stated as once, few or many, or as a class when expanded; others skip it.

- | - | TRBJ1-2 | TRBV13 | TGTGCCAGCAGCTTAGGGCTTGAGCGAGGCTACACCTTC | CASSLGLERGYTF
- | - | TRBJ2-5 | TRBV7-2 | TGTGCCAGCAGCCCCAACAGGGACGGGGAGACCCAGTACTTC | CASSPNRDGETQYF
TRBD2 | - | TRBJ2-7 | TRBV5-5 | TGTGCCAGCAGCTCCCCGGGGGGGATCCACGAGCAGTACTTC | CASSSPGGIHEQYF
TRBD2 | few | TRBJ2-1 | TRBV7-3 | TGTGCCAGCAGCACTAGCGGGGGGGCGGATGAGCAGTTCTTC | CASSTSGGADEQFF
- | - | TRBJ1-1 | TRBV29-1 | TGCAGCGCCCAAAGTCCCGGCGGAGCTTTCTTT | CSAQSPGGAFF
- | - | TRBJ1-5 | TRBV6-1 | TGTGCCACAACCCCGTGGGCAGGGAGTAATCAGCCCCAGCATTTT | CATTPWAGSNQPQHF
TRBD2 | - | TRBJ2-5 | TRBV20-1 | TGCAGTGCTAGAGATCGGATAGCGGGGGGGCTAGAGACCCAGTACTTC | CSARDRIAGGLETQYF
TRBD2 | few | TRBJ2-4 | TRBV12-3/TRBV12-4 | TGTGCCAGCACACCCGGGACTAGCGGATCTCTAGCCAAAAACATTCAGTACTTC | CASTPGTSGSLAKNIQYF
- | many | TRBJ2-1 | TRBV7-2 | TGTGCCAGCAGCTTAGTTAAGAGCAATGAGCAGTTCTTC | CASSLVKSNEQFF
- | - | TRBJ2-1 | TRBV20-1 | TGCAGTGCTAGAGATCGGGTAACAGGGACGGACAGTGAGCAGTTCTTC | CSARDRVTGTDSEQFF
- | - | TRBJ2-5 | TRBV28 | TGTGCCAGCCAACCCTCGGGGCGTCACCAAGAGACCCAGTACTTC | CASQPSGRHQETQYF
- | - | TRBJ1-2 | TRBV12-3/TRBV12-4 | TGTGCCAGCAGTCGACAGCGAAATGCATTTAACTATGGCTACACCTTC | CASSRQRNAFNYGYTF
- | - | TRBJ1-1 | TRBV7-6 | TGTGCCAGCAGCTTAGTCGAGGAGGCGGACACTGAAGCTTTCTTT | CASSLVEEADTEAFF
TRBD1 | - | TRBJ1-6 | TRBV7-6 | TGTGCCAGCAGCCCTCGAACAGGGGACCGTTCACCCCTCCACTTT | CASSPRTGDRSPLHF
- | - | TRBJ2-1 | TRBV28 | TGTGCCAGCATCGAGGGGGATGAGCAGTTCTTC | CASIEGDEQFF
- | - | TRBJ2-1 | TRBV11-2 | TGTGCCAGCAGCGTAACTCAAAAGCAGTTCTTC | CASSVTQKQFF
TRBD2 | - | TRBJ2-7 | TRBV29-1 | TGCAGCGTTGGGGGGGGAGCAGGCTCCTACGAGCAGTACTTC | CSVGGGAGSYEQYF
TRBD1 | - | TRBJ1-4 | TRBV2 | TGTGCCAGCAGAAGGACAGGGTCGAATGAAAAACTGTTTTTT | CASRRTGSNEKLFF
TRBD1 | - | TRBJ1-2 | TRBV20-1 | TGCAGTGCTGCCGGCAGAGGGGGCCGAGGTGTCTATGGCTACACCTTC | CSAAGRGGRGVYGYTF
- | once | TRBJ1-1 | TRBV12-3/TRBV12-4 | TGTGCCGGCAGCCGGGACGGCGACACTGAAGCTTTCTTT | CAGSRDGDTEAFF
TRBD2 | many | TRBJ2-5 | TRBV29-1 | TGCAGCGTTCCTCTGGCGGGGGGTGGTCTAGGGACCCAGTACTTC | CSVPLAGGGLGTQYF
TRBD2 | - | TRBJ2-7 | TRBV6-2/TRBV6-3 | TGTGCCAGCAGTCCACGACTAGCGGGGGGACATTTCGAGCAGTACTTC | CASSPRLAGGHFEQYF